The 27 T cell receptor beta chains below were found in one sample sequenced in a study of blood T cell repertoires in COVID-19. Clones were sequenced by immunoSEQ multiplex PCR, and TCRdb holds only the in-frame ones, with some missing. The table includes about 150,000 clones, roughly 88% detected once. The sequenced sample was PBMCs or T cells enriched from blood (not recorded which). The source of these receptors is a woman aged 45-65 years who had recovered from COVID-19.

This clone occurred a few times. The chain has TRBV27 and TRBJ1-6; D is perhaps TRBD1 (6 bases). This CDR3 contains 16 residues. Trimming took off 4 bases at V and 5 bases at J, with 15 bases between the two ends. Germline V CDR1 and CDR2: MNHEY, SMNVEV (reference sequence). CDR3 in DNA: TGTGCCAGCAGTTCCATTTACAGGGACAATAATTCACCCCTCCACTTT. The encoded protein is CASSSIYRDNNSPLHF.

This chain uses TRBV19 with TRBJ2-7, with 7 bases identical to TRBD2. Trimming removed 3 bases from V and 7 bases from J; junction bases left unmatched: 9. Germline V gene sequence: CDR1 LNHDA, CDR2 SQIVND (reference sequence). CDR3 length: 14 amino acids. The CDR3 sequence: CASSILPGGGEQYF. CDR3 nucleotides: TGTGCCAGTAGTATCTTACCGGGAGGCGGTGAGCAGTACTTC.

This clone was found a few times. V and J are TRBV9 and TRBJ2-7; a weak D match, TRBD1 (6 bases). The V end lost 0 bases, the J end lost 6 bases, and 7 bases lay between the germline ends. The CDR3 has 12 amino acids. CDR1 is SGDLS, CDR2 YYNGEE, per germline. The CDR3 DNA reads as TGTGCCAGCAGCGTAGCAGGGGCCGAGCAGTACTTC. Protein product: CASSVAGAEQYF.

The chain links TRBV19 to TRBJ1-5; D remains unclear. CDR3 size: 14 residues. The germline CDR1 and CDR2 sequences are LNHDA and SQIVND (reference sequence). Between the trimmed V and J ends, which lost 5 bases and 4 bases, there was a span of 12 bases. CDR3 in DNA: TGTGCCAGTAGTTTCGGATTGGAGAATCAGCCCCAGCATTTT. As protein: CASSFGLENQPQHF. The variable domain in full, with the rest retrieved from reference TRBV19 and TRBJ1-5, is DGGITQSPKYLFRKEGQNVTLSCEQNLNHDAMYWYRQDPGQGLRLIYYSQIVNDFQKGDIAEGYSVSREKKESFPLTVTSAQKNPTAFYLCASSFGLENQPQHFGDGTRLSIL.

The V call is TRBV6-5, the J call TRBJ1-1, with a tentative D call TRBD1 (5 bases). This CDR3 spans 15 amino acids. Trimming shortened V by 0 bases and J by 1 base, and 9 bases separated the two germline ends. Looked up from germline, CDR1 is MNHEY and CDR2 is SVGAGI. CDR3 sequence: CASSYSGRENTEAFF. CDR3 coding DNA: TGTGCCAGCAGTTACTCCGGCAGGGAGAACACTGAAGCTTTCTTT.

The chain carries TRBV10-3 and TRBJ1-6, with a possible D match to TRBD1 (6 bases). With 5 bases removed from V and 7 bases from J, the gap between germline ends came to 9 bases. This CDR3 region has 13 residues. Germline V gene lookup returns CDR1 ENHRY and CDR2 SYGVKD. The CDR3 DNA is TGTGCCATCAGTCGACAGGAAAATTCACCCCTCCACTTT. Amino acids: CAISRQENSPLHF.

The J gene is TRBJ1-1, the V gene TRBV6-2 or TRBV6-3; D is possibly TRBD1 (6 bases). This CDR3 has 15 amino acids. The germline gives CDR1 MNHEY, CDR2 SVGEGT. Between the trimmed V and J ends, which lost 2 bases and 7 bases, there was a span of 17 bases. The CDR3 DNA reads TGTGCCAGCAGTTACCCCTTTGGGGGCCGGGGTGAAGCTTTCTTT. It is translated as CASSYPFGGRGEAFF.

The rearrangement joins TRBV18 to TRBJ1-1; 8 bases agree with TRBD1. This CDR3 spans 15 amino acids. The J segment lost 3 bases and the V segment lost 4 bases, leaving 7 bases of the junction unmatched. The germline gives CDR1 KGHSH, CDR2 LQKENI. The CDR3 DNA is TGTGCCAGCTCACTAGGACAGGGCTTGGACACTGAAGCTTTCTTT. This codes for CASSLGQGLDTEAFF.

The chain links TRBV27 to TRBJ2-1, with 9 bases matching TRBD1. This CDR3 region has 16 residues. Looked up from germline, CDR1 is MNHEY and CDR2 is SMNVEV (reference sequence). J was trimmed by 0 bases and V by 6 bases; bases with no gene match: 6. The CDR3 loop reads CASRYDRGISYNEQFF. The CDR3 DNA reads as TGTGCCAGCAGATACGACAGGGGGATCTCCTACAATGAGCAGTTCTTC.

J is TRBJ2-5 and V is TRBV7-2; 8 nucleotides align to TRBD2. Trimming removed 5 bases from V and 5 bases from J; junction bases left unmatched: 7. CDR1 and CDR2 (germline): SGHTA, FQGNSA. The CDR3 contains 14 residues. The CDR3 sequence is CASSRSGMGETQYF. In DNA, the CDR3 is TGTGCCAGCAGCCGTAGCGGGATGGGGGAGACCCAGTACTTC.

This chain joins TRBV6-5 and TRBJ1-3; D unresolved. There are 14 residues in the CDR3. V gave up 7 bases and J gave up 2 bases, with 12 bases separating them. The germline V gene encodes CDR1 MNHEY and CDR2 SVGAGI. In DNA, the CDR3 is TGTGCCAGCACCGCCGCTGGAGCTGGAAACACCATATATTTT. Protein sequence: CASTAAGAGNTIYF.

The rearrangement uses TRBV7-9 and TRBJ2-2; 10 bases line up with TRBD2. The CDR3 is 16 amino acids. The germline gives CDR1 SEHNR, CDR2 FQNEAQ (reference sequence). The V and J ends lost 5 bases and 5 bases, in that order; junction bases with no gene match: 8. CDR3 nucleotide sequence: TGTGCCAGCAGCCGAACCGGGACTAGCGATACCGGGGAGCTGTTTTTT. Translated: CASSRTGTSDTGELFF.

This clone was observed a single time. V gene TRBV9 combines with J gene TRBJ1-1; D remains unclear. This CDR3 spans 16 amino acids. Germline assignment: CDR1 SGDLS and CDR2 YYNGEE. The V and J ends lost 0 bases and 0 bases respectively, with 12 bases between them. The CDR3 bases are TGTGCCAGCAGCGTAGATGGATTGAGGATGAACACTGAAGCTTTCTTT. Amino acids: CASSVDGLRMNTEAFF.

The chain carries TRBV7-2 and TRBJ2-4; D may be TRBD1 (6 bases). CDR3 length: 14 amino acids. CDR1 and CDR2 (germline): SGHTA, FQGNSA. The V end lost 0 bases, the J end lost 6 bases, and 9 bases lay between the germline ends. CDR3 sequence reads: CASSLAQGSNIQYF. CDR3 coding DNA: TGTGCCAGCAGCTTAGCACAGGGCTCAAACATTCAGTACTTC.

For the CDR3, the DNA is TGCGCCAGCAGCCAACAGGGTGGGCATGGCTACACCTTC. Translation: CASSQQGGHGYTF. The chain joins TRBV5-1 to TRBJ1-2; perhaps TRBD1 as D (6 bases). Trimming removed 4 bases from V and 6 bases from J, with 13 bases in between. The CDR3 spans 13 residues. The germline CDR1 and CDR2 sequences are SGHRS and YFSETQ.

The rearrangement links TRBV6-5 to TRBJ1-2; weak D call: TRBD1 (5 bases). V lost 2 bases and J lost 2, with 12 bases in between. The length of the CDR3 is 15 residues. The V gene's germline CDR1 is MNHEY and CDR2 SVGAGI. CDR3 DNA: TGTGCCAGCAGTTACCCTGCGACAGCAAACTATGGCTACACCTTC. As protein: CASSYPATANYGYTF.

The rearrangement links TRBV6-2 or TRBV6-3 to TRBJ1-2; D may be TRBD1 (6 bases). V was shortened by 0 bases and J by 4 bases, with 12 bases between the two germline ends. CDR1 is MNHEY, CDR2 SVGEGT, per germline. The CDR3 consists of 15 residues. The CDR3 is CASSYSTGHSYGYTF. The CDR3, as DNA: TGTGCCAGCAGTTACTCGACGGGACATAGCTATGGCTACACCTTC.

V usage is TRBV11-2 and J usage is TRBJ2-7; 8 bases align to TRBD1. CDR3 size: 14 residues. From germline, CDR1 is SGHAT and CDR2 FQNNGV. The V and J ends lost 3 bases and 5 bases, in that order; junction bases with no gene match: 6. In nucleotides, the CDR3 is TGTGCCAGCAGCTTTCGGACGGACAGGGACGAGCAGTACTTC. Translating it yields CASSFRTDRDEQYF.

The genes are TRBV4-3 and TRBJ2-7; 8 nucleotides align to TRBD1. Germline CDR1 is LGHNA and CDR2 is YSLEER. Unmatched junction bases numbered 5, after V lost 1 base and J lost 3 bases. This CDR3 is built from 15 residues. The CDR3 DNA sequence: TGCGCCAGCAGCCAAGCTGGACAGGGTTTCTACGAGCAGTACTTC. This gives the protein CASSQAGQGFYEQYF.

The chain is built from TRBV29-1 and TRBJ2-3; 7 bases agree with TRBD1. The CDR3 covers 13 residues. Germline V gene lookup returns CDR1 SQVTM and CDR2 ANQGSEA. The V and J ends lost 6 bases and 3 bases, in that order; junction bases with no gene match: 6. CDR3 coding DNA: TGCAGCGTAAAGGGCAGGGGGACAGATACGCAGTATTTT. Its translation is CSVKGRGTDTQYF.

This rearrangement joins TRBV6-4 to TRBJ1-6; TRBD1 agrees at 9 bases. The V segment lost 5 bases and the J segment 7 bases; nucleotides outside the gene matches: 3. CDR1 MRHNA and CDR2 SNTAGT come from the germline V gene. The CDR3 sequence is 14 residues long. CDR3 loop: CASSLDRGNSPLHF. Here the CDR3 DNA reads TGTGCCAGCAGTTTAGACAGGGGGAATTCACCCCTCCACTTT.

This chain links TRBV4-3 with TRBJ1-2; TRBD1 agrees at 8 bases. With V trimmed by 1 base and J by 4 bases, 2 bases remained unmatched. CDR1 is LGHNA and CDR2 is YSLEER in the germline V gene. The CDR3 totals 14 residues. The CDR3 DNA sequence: TGCGCCAGCAGCCAAGGGACAGGGCCCTATGGCTACACCTTC. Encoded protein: CASSQGTGPYGYTF.

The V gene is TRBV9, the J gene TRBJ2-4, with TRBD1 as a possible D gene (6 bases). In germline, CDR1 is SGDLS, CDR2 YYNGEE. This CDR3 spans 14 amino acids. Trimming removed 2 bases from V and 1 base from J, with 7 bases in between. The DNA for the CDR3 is TGTGCCAGCAGCGTGACAGGTGCCAAAAACATTCAGTACTTC. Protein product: CASSVTGAKNIQYF. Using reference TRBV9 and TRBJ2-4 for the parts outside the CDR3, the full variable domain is DSGVTQTPKHLITATGQRVTLRCSPRSGDLSVYWYQQSLDQGLQFLIQYYNGEERAKGNILERFSAQQFPDLHSELNLSSLELGDSALYFCASSVTGAKNIQYFGAGTRLSVL.

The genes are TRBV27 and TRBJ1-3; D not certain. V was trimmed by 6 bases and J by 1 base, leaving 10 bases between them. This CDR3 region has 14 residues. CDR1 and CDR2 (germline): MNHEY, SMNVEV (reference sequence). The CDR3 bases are TGTGCCAGCAGACCACAGATTTCTGGAAACACCATATATTTT. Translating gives CASRPQISGNTIYF.

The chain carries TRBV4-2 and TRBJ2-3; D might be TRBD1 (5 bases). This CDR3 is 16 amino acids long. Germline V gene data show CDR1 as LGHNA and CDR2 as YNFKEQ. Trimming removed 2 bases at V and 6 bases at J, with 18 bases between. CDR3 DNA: TGTGCCAGCAGCCAACAGACTGGGCTGGGGCGTGATACGCAGTATTTT. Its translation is CASSQQTGLGRDTQYF.

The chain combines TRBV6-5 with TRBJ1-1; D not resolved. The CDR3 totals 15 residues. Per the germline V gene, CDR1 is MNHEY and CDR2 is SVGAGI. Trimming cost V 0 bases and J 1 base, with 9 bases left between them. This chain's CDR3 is CASSYSGEWNTEAFF. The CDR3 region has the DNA TGTGCCAGCAGTTACTCTGGGGAGTGGAACACTGAAGCTTTCTTT.

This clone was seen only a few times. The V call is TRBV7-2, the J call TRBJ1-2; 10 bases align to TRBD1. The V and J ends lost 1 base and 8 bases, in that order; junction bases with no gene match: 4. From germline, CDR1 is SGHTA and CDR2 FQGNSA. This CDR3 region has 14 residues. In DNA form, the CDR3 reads TGTGCCAGCAGCTTAGGACAGGGGGCGCGCGGCTACACCTTC. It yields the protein CASSLGQGARGYTF.